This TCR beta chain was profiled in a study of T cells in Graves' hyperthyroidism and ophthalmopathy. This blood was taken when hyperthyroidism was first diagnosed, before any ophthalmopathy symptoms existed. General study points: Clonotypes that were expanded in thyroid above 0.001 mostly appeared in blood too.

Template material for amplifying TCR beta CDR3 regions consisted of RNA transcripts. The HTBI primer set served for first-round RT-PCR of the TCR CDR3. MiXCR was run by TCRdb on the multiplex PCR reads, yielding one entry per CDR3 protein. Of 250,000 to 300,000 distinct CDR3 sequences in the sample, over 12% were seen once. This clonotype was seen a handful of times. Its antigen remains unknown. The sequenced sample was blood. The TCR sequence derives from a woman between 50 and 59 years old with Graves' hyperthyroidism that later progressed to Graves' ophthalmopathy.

This CDR3 reads CAWSKRVWEKLFF. CDR3 sequence (DNA): TGTGCCTGGAGTAAAAGGGTCTGGGAAAAACTGTTTTTT. This chain uses TRBV30 with TRBJ1-4; D unresolved. V was shortened by 2 bases and J by 8 bases, with 12 bases between the two germline ends. The CDR3 has 13 residues. CDR1 is GTSNPN, CDR2 SVGIG, per germline (reference sequence).